The sequence of this T cell receptor (beta chain) was determined in a study of blood T cell repertoires in COVID-19. Study details: Samples representing acute and convalescent COVID-19 were sourced from the United States, Italy and Spain.

Using immunoSEQ multiplex PCR, the repertoire was profiled, and TCRdb retains in-frame clones only, with some absent. Counted here are approximately 300,000 clones, nearly 90% occurring once; the ten biggest clones make up 3.5% to 4.5%. CDR1 is ENHRY, CDR2 SYGVKD, per germline. The CDR3 extends over 11 amino acids. Sequencing was done on a sample of PBMCs or T cells enriched from blood (not recorded which). V and J are TRBV10-3 and TRBJ2-7; 9 bases match TRBD2. The sequence derives from a woman under 30 with acute COVID-19. CDR3 protein: CAAGGNYEQYF. As DNA, the CDR3 is TGTGCAGCGGGGGGAAATTACGAGCAGTACTTC.